This T cell receptor beta chain appears in the sequencing data of a study of Ad26.COV2.S vaccination and SARS-CoV-2 variants (TCRdb year 2021). Describing the broader study: Donors in the vaccine arm were drawn from COV1001, a phase I-IIa trial of Ad26.COV2.S in healthy adults that was multicentre, randomized, double-blind and placebo-controlled. Investigators remained blinded to trial group allocation during experiments and outcome assessment. The TCR-sequenced set comprised about 32 samples: around 20 Ad26.COV2.S vaccine recipients, 5 placebo recipients and 8 SARS-CoV-2 convalescent individuals. TCRbeta repertoire sequencing was used to assess the specificity and breadth of SARS-CoV-2-reactive T cell receptors after Ad26.COV2.S vaccination. Dosing of Ad26.COV2.S was intramuscular, at either 5x10^10 or 1x10^11 viral particles, delivered as one shot or as two shots spaced 56 days apart. Participants in the trial were split at random into five groups of five each, receiving low-dose or high-dose Ad26.COV2.S once or twice, or else placebo on both occasions.

The immunoSEQ Assay was the method used to sequence TCRbeta CDR3 regions. After extraction, genomic DNA underwent amplification by bias-controlled multiplex PCR, followed by high-throughput sequencing. For the original study's pipeline: Collapsing and filtering of sequences were performed to quantify the absolute abundance of each unique TCRbeta CDR3 region. T cell fraction was estimated by normalizing TCRbeta template counts to usable DNA, which was measured by amplifying reference genes present in all nucleated cells. Repertoire TCRs were annotated as SARS-CoV-2-specific when V gene, CDR3 amino acid sequence and J gene were exactly matched to a known reactive TCR set. MIRA supplied the reference SARS-CoV-2 TCR set, which was filtered for enrichment in COVID-19-positive ImmuneCODE repertoires so that public or cross-reactive TCRs were removed. Using the MIRA antigens, annotated TCRs were further analysed by specific ORF or by position within an ORF. Depth was the summed frequency of annotated unique rearrangements, while breadth was defined as annotated unique rearrangements over total unique productive rearrangements. Two-sided Wilcoxon rank-sum tests were used to compare TCR breadth between groups. TCRdb holds this immuneACCESS table with in-frame rearrangements only. Some clones are missing; in checked studies, unresolved V genes explain under half, and the rest has no known cause. D and trimming were read from the DNA, whereas the V and J calls and clone size are those reported in that table. The sample table holds 350,000 to 400,000 clones, of which more than 85% were seen once. The ten largest account for roughly 3.5% of the sample.

General conclusions and limits of the study: The study was not powered to compare responses between vaccine doses or regimens. Non-spike TCR breadth was comparable between vaccine and placebo recipients, consistent with the vaccine containing only spike. Compared with placebo recipients, Ad26.COV2.S recipients showed higher spike-specific TCR breadth (P = 0.0014). The authors noted that the TCR breadth and depth analyses may have underestimated total T cell responses. After vaccination, substantial breadth of spike-specific CD8+ and CD4+ T cell responses was reported.

The treatment or condition label for this specimen denotes: roughly 20 received Ad26.COV2.S at low or high dose, single or two shots; 5 received placebo; per-sample allocation not given. For vaccine and placebo recipients, the sequenced repertoires came from samples collected on day 63 after the first injection. Cohort 1b enrolled 20 to 30 adults aged 18-55 years at a single site in Boston, USA, between 29 July and 7 August 2020. Ad26.COV2.S consisted of a replication-incompetent adenovirus type 26 vector by which a prefusion-stabilized SARS-CoV-2 spike protein from the original Wuhan strain was expressed. About this clone itself: Its antigen specificity is not known. Base quality data are lacking; no much larger clone is found one base away.

CDR1 and CDR2 (DFQATT, SNEGSKA) derive from the germline V gene (reference sequence). Inclusive of the bounding cysteine and phenylalanine, the CDR3 is 11 residues long. Only CDR3 DNA is held: 33 bases, read in frame from base 1. The chain is assembled from TRBV20-1 and TRBJ2-3; a tentative D match to TRBD1 spans 5 bases. Sequenced here: peripheral blood, sampled in a trial of Ad26.COV2.S vaccine versus placebo. This receptor was obtained from a person aged 18-65 years who received the Ad26.COV2.S COVID-19 vaccine or a placebo. CDR3 sequence: CRAGSTDTQYF. The DNA sequence reads TGCAGAGCAGGGAGCACAGATACGCAGTATTTT.